The present entry profiles one T cell receptor beta chain with its context. Its specificity is not known. This record belongs to a study of T cells in localized non-small cell lung cancer. The CDR3 length is 11 residues. Germline CDR1 SNHLY, CDR2 FYNNEI. With 10 bases removed from V and 7 bases from J, the gap between germline ends came to 10 bases. Repertoires were generated with immunoSEQ multiplex PCR, while TCRdb's copy carries only in-frame clones and drops some. The sample shows some 24,000 clones, about 86% of them seen only once. Whole-study findings and limits: Higher blood T cell density tracked longer overall survival. Adjacent uninvolved lung tissue had the highest T cell clonality, exceeding tumor.

The TCR was taken from a male donor at least 60 years old with stage II squamous cell lung carcinoma. This material consisted of peripheral blood, taken before any cancer treatment. The chain carries TRBV2 and TRBJ2-2; D is possibly TRBD2 (5 bases). CDR3 sequence (DNA): TGTGCCACCTCGAGGGACGGGGAGCTGTTTTTT. Encoded protein: CATSRDGELFF. Using reference TRBV2 and TRBJ2-2 for the parts outside the CDR3, the full variable domain is EPEVTQTPSHQVTQMGQEVILRCVPISNHLYFYWYRQILGQKVEFLVSFYNNEISEKSEIFDDQFSVERPDGSNFTLKIRSTKLEDSAMYFCATSRDGELFFGEGSRLTVL.